Below, one TCR beta chain is given with its context. CDR1 is SNHLY and CDR2 is FYNNEI in the germline V gene. The V and J ends lost 4 bases and 8 bases, in that order; junction bases with no gene match: 10. The CDR3 length is 14 residues. The data originate from a study of blood T cell repertoires in COVID-19. Overall study context: Whether acute or convalescent, the COVID-19 samples came from the United States, Italy and Spain. Sample material is recorded as cDNA or gDNA derived from T cells, B-cell-depleted T cells, or PBMCs.

Per the original methods: Nucleated cell counts were estimated from reference gene primer amplification. Method: immunoSEQ multiplex PCR; TCRdb's copy keeps in-frame clones and lacks some. That table supplies the V and J calls and clone size; D and trimming were determined from the DNA. The sample lists hundreds of thousands of clones, roughly 90% occurring once. Sequenced sample: peripheral blood. The V and J genes are TRBV2 and TRBJ1-2; 7 positions match TRBD1. The TCR originated in a man aged 60 to 69 who had recovered from COVID-19. In nucleotides, the CDR3 is TGTGCCAGCAGTGTTTCGCAGGGGGGCAGGGGCTACACCTTC. It codes for CASSVSQGGRGYTF.